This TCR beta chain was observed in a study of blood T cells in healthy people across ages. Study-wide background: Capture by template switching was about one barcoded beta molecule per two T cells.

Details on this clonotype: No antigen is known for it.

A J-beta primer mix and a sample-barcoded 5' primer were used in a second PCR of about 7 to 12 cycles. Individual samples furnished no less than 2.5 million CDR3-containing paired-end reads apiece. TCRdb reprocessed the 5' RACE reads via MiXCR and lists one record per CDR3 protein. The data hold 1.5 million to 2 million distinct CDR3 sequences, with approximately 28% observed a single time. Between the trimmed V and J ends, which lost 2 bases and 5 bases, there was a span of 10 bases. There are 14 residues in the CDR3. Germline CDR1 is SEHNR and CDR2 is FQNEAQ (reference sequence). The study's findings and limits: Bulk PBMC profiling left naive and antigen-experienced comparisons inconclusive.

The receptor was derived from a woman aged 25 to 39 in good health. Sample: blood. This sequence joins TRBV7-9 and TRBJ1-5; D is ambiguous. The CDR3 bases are TGTGCCAGCAGCTTAAACCAGCCGCATCAGCCCCAGCATTTT. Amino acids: CASSLNQPHQPQHF.